The source of this TCR beta chain is a study of memory CD4+ T cells and cytomegalovirus serostatus. Study results and caveats: Each of roughly 65 CMV-associated TCRbeta sequences occurred in one to five individuals. Repertoires predicted CMV serostatus with median bootstrapped AUC of around 0.95.

With V trimmed by 4 bases and J by 4 bases, 3 bases remained unmatched. The CDR3 has 15 amino acids. The V gene's germline CDR1 is MNHNS and CDR2 SASEGT. In the case of this clone: What it binds is unknown.

Single viable CD3+CD4+CD8-CD45RO+ cells were sorted as the memory CD4+ T cells. Serostatus was set by detecting CMV pp150, pp28, p38, p52 IgG. Clones were read by immunoSEQ multiplex PCR, and TCRdb kept only the in-frame ones, dropping some. The data hold about 48,000 clones, with 78% observed a single time. The chain has TRBV6-1 and TRBJ1-4, with 10 bases matching TRBD1. The sample comprised memory CD4+ T cells from blood. The clonotype was recovered from an adult in good health and CMV-seronegative. CDR3 coding DNA: TGTGCCAGCAGTGCGACAGGGGGCGGTAATGAAAAACTGTTTTTT. This sequence encodes CASSATGGGNEKLFF.